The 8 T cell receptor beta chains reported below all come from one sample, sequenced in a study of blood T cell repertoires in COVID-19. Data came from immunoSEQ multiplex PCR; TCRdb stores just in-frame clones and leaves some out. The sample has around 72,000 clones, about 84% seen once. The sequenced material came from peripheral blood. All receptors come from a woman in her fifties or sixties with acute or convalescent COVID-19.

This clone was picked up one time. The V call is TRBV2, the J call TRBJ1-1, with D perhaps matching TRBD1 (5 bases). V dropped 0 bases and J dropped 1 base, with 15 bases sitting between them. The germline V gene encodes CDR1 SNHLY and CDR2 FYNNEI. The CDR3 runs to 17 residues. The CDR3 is CASSEAQKGPPNTEAFF. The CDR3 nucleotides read TGTGCCAGCAGTGAAGCCCAGAAGGGGCCACCGAACACTGAAGCTTTCTTT.

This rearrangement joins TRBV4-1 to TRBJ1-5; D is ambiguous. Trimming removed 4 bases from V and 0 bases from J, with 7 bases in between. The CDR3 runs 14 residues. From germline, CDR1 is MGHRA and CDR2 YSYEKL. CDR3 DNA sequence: TGCGCCAGCAGCCTAGACATTAGCAATCAGCCCCAGCATTTT. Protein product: CASSLDISNQPQHF.

The CDR3 loop reads CASSPPDRIGEKLFF. The CDR3 DNA sequence: TGTGCCAGCTCACCACCGGACAGGATCGGTGAAAAACTGTTTTTT. This rearrangement joins TRBV18 to TRBJ1-4; 7 positions match TRBD1. The V gene's germline CDR1 is KGHSH and CDR2 LQKENI. V dropped 0 bases and J dropped 7; count of bases not matched to a gene: 5. The CDR3 consists of 15 residues. Variable domain in full (rest from reference TRBV18 and TRBJ1-4): NAGVMQNPRHLVRRRGQEARLRCSPMKGHSHVYWYRQLPEEGLKFMVYLQKENIIDESGMPKERFSAEFPKEGPSILRIQQVVRGDSAAYFCASSPPDRIGEKLFFGSGTQLSVL.

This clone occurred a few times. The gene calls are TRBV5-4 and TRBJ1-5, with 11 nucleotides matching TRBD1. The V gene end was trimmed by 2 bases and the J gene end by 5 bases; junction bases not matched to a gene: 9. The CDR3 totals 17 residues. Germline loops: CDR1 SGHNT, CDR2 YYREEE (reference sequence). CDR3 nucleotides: TGTGCCAGCAGCTTCGGACAGGGGGCCCCCAATCATCAGCCCCAGCATTTT. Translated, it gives CASSFGQGAPNHQPQHF.

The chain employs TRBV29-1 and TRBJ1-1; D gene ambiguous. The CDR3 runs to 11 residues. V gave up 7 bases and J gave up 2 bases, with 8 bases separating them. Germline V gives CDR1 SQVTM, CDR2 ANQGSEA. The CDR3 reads CSAELNTEAFF. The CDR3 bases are TGCAGCGCCGAGCTTAACACTGAAGCTTTCTTT.

In DNA, the CDR3 is TGTGCCAGCAGTCCCCCCAGGGGAAGAAATGAAAAACTGTTTTTT. Encoded protein: CASSPPRGRNEKLFF. This chain connects TRBV28 to TRBJ1-4; D might be TRBD1 (6 bases). Trimming left V 5 bases short and J 5 bases short, with 15 bases between. There are 15 residues in the CDR3. The germline gives CDR1 MDHEN, CDR2 SYDVKM.

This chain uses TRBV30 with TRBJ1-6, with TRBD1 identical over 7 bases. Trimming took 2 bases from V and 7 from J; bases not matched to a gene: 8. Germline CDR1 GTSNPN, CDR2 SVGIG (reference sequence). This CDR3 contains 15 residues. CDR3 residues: CAWSFSGTENSPLHF. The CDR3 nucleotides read TGTGCCTGGAGTTTCTCCGGGACAGAAAATTCACCCCTCCACTTT.

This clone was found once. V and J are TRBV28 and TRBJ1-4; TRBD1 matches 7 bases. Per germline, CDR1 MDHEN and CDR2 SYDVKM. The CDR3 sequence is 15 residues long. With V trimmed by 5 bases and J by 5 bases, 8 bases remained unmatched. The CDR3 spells CASSTRQGLNEKLFF. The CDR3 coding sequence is TGTGCCAGCAGTACCCGACAGGGCCTCAATGAAAAACTGTTTTTT.